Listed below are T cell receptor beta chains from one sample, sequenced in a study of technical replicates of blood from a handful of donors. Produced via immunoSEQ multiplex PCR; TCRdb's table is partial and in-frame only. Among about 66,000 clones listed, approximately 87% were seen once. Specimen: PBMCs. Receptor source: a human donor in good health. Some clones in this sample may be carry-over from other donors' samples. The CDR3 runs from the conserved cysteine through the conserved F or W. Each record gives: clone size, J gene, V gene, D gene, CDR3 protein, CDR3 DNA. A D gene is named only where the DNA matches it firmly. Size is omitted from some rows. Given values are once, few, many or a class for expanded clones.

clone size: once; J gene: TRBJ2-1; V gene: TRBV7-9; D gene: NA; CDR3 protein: CASGGARDEQFF; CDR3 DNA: TGTGCCAGCGGGGGGGCGCGGGATGAGCAGTTCTTC
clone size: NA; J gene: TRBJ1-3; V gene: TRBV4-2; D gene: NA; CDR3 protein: CASSQAPLQGTHPSSGNTIYF; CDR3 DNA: TGTGCCAGCAGCCAAGCTCCGTTGCAGGGTACACACCCCAGCTCTGGAAACACCATATATTTT
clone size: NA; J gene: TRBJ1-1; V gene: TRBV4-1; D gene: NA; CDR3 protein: CASRLYGQSNTEAFF; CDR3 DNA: TGCGCCAGCCGACTTTATGGACAGAGCAACACTGAAGCTTTCTTT
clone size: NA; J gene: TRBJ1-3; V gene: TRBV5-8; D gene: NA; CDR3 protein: CASSLDGVFSGNTIYF; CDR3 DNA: TGTGCCAGCAGCTTGGACGGAGTTTTCTCTGGAAACACCATATATTTT
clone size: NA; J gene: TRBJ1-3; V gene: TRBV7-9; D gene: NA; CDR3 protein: CASSADRPSGNTIYF; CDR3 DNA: TGTGCCAGCAGCGCCGACAGGCCCTCTGGAAACACCATATATTTT
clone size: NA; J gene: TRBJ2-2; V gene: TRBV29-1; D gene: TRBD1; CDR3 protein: CSVVGTDNPTGELFF; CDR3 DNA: TGCAGCGTTGTTGGGACAGACAATCCAACCGGGGAGCTGTTTTTT
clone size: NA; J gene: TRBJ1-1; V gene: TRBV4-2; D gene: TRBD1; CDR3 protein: CASSQDPIGDRVGNTEAFF; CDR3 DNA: TGTGCCAGCAGCCAAGACCCGATAGGGGACAGGGTGGGGAACACTGAAGCTTTCTTT
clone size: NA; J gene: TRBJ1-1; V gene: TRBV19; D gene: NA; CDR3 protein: CASINKGRSEAFF; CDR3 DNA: TGTGCCAGTATTAATAAGGGGCGTTCTGAAGCTTTCTTT
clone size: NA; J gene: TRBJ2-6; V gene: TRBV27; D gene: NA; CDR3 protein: CASSLFPLSGANVLTF; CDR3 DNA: TGTGCCAGCAGTTTATTTCCCCTCTCTGGGGCCAACGTCCTGACTTTC
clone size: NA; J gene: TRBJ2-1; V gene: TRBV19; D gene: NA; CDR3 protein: CASSIGQGLGNEQFF; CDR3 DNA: TGTGCCAGTAGTATAGGGCAGGGGCTGGGGAATGAGCAGTTCTTC
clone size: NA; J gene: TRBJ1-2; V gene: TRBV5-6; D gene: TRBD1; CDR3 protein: CASMGQTTYGYTF; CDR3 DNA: TGTGCCAGCATGGGACAGACAACCTATGGCTACACCTTC
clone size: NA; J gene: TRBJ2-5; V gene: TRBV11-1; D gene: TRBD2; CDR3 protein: CASSLSGTSGRAKETQYF; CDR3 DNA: TGTGCCAGCAGCTTATCCGGGACTAGCGGGAGGGCTAAAGAGACCCAGTACTTC
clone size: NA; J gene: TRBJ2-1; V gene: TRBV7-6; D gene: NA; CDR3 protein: CASSLVATAGAREQFF; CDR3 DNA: TGTGCCAGCAGCTTAGTGGCGACGGCGGGGGCCAGAGAGCAGTTCTTC
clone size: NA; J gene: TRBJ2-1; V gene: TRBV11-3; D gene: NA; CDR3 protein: CASSLDRVACEQFF; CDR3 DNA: TGTGCCAGCAGCTTAGATCGGGTGGCATGTGAGCAGTTCTTC
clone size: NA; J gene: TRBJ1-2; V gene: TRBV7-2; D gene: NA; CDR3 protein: CASSLVGTQGANYGYTF; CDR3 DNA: TGTGCCAGCAGCTTAGTCGGTACGCAGGGTGCTAACTATGGCTACACCTTC
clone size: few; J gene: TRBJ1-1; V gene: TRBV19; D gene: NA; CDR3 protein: CASSIARALGMKAFF; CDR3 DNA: TGTGCCAGTAGTATAGCACGGGCCCTCGGGATGAAAGCTTTCTTT
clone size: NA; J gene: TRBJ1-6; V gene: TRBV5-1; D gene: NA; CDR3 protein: CASTLQRGNSPLHF; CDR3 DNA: TGCGCCAGCACCCTGCAACGGGGAAATTCACCCCTCCACTTT
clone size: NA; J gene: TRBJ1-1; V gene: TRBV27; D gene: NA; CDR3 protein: CASSAQLQGRNTEAFF; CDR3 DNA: TGTGCCAGCAGTGCCCAGCTACAGGGAAGGAACACTGAAGCTTTCTTT
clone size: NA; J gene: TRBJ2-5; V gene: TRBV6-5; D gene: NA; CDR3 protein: CASSYSRFQETQYF; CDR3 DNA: TGTGCCAGCAGTTACTCGAGGTTCCAAGAGACCCAGTACTTC
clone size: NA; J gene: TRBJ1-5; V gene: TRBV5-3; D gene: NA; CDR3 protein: CARSLATVRGNQPQHF; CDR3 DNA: TGTGCCAGAAGCCTGGCGACAGTTAGGGGCAATCAGCCCCAGCATTTT
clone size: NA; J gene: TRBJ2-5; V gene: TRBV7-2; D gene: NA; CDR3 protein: CASSPRWVDQETQYF; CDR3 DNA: TGTGCCAGCAGCCCGCGGTGGGTGGACCAAGAGACCCAGTACTTC
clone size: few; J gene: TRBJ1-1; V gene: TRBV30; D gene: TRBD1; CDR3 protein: CAWSVGQGETEAFF; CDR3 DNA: TGTGCCTGGAGTGTAGGGCAGGGGGAGACTGAAGCTTTCTTT
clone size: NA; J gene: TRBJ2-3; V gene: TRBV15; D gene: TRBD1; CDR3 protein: CATSSRDRGTDTQYF; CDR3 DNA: TGTGCCACCAGCAGTCGGGACAGGGGCACAGATACGCAGTATTTT
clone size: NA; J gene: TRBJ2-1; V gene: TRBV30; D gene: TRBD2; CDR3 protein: CAWSALAGGAVF; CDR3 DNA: TGTGCCTGGAGTGCCCTAGCGGGGGGGGCGGTCTTC
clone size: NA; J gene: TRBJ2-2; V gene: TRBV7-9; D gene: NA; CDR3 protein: CASSADRGFIAGELFF; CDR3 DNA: TGTGCCAGCAGCGCAGACCGCGGCTTTATCGCCGGGGAGCTGTTTTTT
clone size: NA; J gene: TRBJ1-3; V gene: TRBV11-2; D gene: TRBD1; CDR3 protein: CASSYGTGENTIYF; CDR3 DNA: TGTGCCAGCTCGTACGGGACAGGGGAAAACACCATATATTTT
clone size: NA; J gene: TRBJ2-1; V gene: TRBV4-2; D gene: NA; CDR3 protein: CASSQKPSPSNEQFF; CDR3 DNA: TGTGCCAGCAGCCAAAAACCTAGCCCAAGCAATGAGCAGTTCTTC
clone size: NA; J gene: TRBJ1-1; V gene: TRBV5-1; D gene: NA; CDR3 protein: CASSLGRGRMNTEAFF; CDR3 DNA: TGCGCCAGCAGCTTGGGGCGGGGTAGAATGAACACTGAAGCTTTCTTT
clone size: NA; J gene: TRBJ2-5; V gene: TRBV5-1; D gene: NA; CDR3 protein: CASSFERTQYF; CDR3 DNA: TGCGCCAGCAGCTTCGAGAGGACCCAGTACTTC
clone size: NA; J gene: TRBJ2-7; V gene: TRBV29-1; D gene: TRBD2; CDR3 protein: CSVEVGGPYEQYF; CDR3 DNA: TGCAGCGTTGAAGTGGGAGGGCCATACGAGCAGTACTTC
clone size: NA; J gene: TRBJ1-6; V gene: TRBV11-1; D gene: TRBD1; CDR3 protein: CASSFGDRGNSPLHF; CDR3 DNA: TGTGCCAGCAGCTTCGGGGACAGGGGTAATTCACCCCTCCACTTT
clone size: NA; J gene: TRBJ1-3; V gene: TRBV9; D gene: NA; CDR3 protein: CASRTDPSGNTIYF; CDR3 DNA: TGTGCCAGCAGGACAGACCCCTCTGGAAACACCATATATTTT
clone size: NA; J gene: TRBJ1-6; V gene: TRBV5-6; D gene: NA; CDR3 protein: CASSLYRGANNSPLHF; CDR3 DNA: TGTGCCAGCAGCTTGTACCGGGGGGCGAATAATTCACCCCTCCACTTT
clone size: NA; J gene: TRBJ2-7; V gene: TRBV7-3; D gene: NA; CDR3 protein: CASSLRGPEQYF; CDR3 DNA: TGTGCCAGCAGCTTAAGGGGGCCCGAGCAGTACTTC
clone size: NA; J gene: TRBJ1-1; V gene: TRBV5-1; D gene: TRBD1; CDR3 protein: CASSSRDRGLVDTEAFF; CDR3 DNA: TGCGCCAGCAGCTCCCGGGACAGGGGGCTGGTTGACACTGAAGCTTTCTTT
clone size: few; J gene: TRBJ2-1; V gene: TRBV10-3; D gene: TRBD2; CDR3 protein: CASRRGSPYNEQFF; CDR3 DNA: TGTGCCTCCCGGCGGGGGTCCCCTTACAATGAGCAGTTCTTC
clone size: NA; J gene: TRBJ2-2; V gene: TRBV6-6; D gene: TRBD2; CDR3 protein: CASVGGGSGRAGELFF; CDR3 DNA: TGTGCCAGCGTTGGCGGAGGTAGCGGGAGGGCCGGGGAGCTGTTTTTT
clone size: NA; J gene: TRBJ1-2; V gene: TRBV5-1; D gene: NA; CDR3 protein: CASSLVGGSGYTF; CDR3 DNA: TGCGCCAGCAGCTTGGTTGGAGGATCTGGCTACACCTTC
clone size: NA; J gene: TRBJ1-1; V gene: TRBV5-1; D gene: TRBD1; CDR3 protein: CASSSQGGNTEAFF; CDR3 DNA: TGCGCCAGCAGCTCGCAGGGGGGGAACACTGAAGCTTTCTTT
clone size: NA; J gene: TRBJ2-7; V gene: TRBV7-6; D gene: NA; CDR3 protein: CASSSTWGREQYF; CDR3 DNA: TGTGCCAGCAGCTCGACGTGGGGGCGCGAGCAGTACTTC
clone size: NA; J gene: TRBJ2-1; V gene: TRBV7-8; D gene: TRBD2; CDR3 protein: CASSLVSSGANEQFF; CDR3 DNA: TGTGCCAGCAGCTTAGTATCTAGCGGGGCGAATGAGCAGTTCTTC
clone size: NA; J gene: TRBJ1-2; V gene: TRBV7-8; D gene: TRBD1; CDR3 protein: CASRSDVLRQGVTYGYTF; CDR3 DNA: TGTGCCAGCAGATCGGACGTCCTGCGACAGGGGGTGACCTATGGCTACACCTTC
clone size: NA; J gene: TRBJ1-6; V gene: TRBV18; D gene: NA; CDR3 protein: CASSPGADYNSPLHF; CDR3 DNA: TGTGCCAGCTCACCAGGGGCAGATTATAATTCACCCCTCCACTTT
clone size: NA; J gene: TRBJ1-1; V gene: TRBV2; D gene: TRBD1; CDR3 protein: CASMSTGGAGTEAFF; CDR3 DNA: TGTGCCAGCATGAGCACAGGGGGCGCGGGGACTGAAGCTTTCTTT